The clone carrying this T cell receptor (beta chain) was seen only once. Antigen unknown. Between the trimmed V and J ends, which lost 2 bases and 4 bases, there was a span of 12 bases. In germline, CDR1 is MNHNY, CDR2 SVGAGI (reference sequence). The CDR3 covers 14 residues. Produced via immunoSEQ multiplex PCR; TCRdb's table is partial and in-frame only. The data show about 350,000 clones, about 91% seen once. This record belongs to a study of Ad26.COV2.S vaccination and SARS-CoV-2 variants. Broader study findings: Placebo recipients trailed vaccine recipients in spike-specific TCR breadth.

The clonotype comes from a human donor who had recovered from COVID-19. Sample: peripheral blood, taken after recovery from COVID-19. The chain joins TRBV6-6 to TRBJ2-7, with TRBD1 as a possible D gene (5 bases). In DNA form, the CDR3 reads TGTGCCAGCAGTTACGGGCAGGGCCCGTACGAGCAGTACTTC. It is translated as CASSYGQGPYEQYF.